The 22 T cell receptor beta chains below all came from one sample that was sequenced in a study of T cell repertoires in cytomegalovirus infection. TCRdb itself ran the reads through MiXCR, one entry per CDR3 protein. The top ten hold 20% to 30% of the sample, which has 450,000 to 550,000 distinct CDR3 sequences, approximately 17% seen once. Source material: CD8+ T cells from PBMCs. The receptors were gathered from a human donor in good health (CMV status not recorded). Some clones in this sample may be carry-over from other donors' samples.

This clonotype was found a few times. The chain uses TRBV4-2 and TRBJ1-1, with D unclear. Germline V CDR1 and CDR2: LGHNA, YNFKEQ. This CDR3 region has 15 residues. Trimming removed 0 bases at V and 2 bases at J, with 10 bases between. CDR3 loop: CASSQDMRSNTEAFF. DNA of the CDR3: TGTGCCAGCAGCCAAGACATGCGTTCAAACACTGAAGCTTTCTTT.

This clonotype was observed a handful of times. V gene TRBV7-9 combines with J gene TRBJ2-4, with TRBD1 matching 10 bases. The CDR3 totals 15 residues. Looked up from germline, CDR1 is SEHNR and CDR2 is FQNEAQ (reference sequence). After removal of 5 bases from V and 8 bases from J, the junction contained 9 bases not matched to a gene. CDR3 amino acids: CASSAEGQGNDIQYF. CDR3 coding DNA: TGTGCCAGCAGCGCGGAGGGACAGGGGAATGACATTCAGTACTTC.

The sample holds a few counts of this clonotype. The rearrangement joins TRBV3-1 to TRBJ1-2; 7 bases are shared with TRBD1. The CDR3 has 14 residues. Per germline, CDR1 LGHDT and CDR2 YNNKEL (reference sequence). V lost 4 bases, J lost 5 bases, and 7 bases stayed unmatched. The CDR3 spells CASSPGTVAYGYTF. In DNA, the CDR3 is TGTGCCAGCAGCCCCGGGACAGTAGCTTATGGCTACACCTTC.

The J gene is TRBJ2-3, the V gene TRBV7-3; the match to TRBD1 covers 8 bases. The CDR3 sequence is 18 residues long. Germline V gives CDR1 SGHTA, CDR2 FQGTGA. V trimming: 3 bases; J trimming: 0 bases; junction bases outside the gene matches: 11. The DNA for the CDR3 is TGTGCCAGCAGCTTTGAGGGACAGGTCAATCTTAGCACAGATACGCAGTATTTT. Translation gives CASSFEGQVNLSTDTQYF.

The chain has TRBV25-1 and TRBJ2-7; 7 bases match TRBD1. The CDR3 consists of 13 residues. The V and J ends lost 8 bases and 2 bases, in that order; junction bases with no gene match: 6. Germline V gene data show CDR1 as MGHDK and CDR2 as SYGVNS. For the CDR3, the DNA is TGTGCCAGCGGCATAGGGACAGCCTACGAGCAGTACTTC. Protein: CASGIGTAYEQYF.

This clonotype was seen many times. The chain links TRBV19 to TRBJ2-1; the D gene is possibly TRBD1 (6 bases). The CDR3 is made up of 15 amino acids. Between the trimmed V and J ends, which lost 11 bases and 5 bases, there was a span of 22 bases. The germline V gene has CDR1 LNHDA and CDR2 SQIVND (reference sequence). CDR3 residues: CAVSRWDNYNNEQFF. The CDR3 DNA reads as TGTGCCGTAAGTAGGTGGGACAACTACAACAATGAGCAGTTCTTC.

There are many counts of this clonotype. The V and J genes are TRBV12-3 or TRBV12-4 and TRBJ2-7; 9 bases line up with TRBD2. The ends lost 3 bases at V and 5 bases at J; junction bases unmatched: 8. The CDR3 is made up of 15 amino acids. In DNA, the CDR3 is TGTGCCAGCAGTTTTAAAGCGGGAGGTCTCCACGAGCAGTACTTC. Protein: CASSFKAGGLHEQYF.

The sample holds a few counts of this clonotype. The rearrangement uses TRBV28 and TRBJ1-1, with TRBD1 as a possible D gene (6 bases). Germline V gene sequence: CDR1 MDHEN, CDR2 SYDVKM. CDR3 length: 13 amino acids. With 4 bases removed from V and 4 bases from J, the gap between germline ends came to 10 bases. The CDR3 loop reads CASSYRARTEAFF. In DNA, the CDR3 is TGTGCCAGCAGTTACAGGGCCCGCACTGAAGCTTTCTTT.

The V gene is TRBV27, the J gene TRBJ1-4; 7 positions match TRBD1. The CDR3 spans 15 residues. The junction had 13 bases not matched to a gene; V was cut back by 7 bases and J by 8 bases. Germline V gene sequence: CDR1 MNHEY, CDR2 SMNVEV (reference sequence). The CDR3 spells CASMAGQVGLEKLFF. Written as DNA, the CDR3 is TGTGCCAGCATGGCCGGACAGGTGGGCCTCGAAAAACTGTTTTTT.

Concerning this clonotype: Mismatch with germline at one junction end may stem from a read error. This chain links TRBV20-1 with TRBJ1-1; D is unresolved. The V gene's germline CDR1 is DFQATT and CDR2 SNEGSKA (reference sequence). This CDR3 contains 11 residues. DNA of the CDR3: TGCAGTGCCCTCGTCGCGGGGTCCCCCGCTTTT. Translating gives CSALVAGSPAF.

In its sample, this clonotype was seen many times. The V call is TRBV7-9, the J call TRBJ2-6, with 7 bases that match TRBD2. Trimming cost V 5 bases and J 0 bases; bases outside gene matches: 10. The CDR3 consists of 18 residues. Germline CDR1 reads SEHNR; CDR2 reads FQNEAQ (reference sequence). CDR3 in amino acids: CASSPNGGGSSGANVLTF. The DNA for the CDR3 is TGTGCCAGCAGCCCCAATGGGGGGGGAAGCTCTGGGGCCAACGTCCTGACTTTC.

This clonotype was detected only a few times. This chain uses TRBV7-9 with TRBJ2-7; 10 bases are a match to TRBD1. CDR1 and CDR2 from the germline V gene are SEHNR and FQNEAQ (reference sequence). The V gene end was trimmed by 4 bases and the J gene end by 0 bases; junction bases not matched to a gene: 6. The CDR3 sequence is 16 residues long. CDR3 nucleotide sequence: TGTGCCAGCAGCTCCGGGGACAGGGGACACTCCTACGAGCAGTACTTC. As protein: CASSSGDRGHSYEQYF.

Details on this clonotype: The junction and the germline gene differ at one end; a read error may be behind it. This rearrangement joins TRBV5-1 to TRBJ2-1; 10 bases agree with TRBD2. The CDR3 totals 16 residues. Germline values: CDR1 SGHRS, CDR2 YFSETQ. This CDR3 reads CANSFLLAGDLNEQFF. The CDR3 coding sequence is TGCGCCAACAGCTTCCTTCTAGCGGGGGACCTCAATGAGCAGTTCTTC.

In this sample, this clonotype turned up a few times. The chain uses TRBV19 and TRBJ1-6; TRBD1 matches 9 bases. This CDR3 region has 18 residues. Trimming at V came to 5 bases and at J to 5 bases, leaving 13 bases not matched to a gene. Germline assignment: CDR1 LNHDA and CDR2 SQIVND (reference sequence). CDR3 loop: CASSAPSGTGYNNSPLHF. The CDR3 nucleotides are TGTGCCAGTAGTGCCCCATCCGGGACAGGGTACAATAATTCACCCCTCCACTTT.

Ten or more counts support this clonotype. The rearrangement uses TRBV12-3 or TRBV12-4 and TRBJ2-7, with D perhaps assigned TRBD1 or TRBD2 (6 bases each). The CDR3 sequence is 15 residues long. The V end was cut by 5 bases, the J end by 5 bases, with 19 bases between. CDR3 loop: CASSLTQGTLDEQYF. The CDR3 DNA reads TGTGCCAGCAGTCTCACTCAGGGGACTCTCGACGAGCAGTACTTC.

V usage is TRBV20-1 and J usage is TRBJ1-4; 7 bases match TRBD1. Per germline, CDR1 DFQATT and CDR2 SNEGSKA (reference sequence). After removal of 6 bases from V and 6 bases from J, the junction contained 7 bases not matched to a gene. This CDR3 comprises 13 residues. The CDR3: CSARRDRDEKLFF. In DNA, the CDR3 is TGCAGTGCCCGCCGGGACAGAGATGAAAAACTGTTTTTT.

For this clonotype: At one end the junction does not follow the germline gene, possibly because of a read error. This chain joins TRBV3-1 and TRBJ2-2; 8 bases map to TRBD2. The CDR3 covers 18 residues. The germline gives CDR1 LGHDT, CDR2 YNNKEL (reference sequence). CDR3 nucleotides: TGTGCCAGCAGCCCCGAGGAGCGGGAGAGTGCGAACAACGGGGAGCTGTTTTTT. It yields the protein CASSPEERESANNGELFF.

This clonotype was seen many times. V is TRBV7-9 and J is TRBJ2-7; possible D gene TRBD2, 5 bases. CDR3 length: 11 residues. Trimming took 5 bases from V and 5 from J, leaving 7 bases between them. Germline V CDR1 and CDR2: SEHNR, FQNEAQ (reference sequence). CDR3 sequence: CASSGLNEQYF. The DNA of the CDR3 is TGTGCCAGCAGCGGACTCAACGAGCAGTACTTC. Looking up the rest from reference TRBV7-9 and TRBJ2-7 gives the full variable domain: DTGVSQNPRHKITKRGQNVTFRCDPISEHNRLYWYRQTLGQGPEFLTYFQNEAQLEKSRLLSDRFSAERPKGSFSTLEIQRTEQGDSAMYLCASSGLNEQYFGPGTRLTVT.

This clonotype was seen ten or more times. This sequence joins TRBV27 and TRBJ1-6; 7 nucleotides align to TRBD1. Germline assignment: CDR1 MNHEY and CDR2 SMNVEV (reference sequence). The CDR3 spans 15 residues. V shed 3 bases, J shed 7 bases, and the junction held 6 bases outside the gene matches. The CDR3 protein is CASSFGGTVNSPLHF. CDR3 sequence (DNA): TGTGCCAGCAGTTTCGGGGGGACAGTAAATTCACCCCTCCACTTT.

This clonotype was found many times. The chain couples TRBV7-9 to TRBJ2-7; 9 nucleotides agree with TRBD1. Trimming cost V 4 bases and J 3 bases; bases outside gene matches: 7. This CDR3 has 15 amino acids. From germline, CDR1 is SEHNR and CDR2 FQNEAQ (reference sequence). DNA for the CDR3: TGTGCCAGCAGCTGGGGACAGGGCCTCTACTACGAGCAGTACTTC. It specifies CASSWGQGLYYEQYF.

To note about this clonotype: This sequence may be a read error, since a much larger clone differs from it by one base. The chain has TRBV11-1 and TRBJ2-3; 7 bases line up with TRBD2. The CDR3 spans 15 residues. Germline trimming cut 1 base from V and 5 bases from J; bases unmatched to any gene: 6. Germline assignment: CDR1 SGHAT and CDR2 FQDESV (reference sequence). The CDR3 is CASSLGTRTGDTQYF. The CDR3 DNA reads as TGTGCCAGCAGCTTAGGGACTAGGACTGGAGATACGCAGTATTTT.

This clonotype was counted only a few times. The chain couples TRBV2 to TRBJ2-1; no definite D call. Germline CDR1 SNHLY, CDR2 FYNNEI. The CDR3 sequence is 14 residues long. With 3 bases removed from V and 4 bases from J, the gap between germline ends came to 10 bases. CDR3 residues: CASSEGGEYNEQFF. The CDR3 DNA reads TGTGCCAGCAGTGAGGGTGGCGAGTACAATGAGCAGTTCTTC.